These 5 T cell receptor beta chains came from one sample sequenced in a study of blood T cell repertoires in COVID-19. Profiling relied on immunoSEQ multiplex PCR, and the TCRdb table lists in-frame clones only, not all of them. The data show roughly 250,000 clones, with more than 85% seen just once and around 0.84% held by the top ten. Material for sequencing was peripheral blood. These receptors all come from a man younger than 45 with acute or convalescent COVID-19.

The chain combines TRBV18 with TRBJ2-3, with 8 bases matching TRBD1. This CDR3 contains 15 residues. Trimming removed 5 bases from V and 3 bases from J; junction bases left unmatched: 7. Germline CDR1 and CDR2: KGHSH and LQKENI. CDR3 nucleotides: TGTGCCAGCTCAATACCCGGGACAGGTACAGATACGCAGTATTTT. Translating it yields CASSIPGTGTDTQYF. Supplemented by reference TRBV18 and TRBJ2-3, the full variable domain reads NAGVMQNPRHLVRRRGQEARLRCSPMKGHSHVYWYRQLPEEGLKFMVYLQKENIIDESGMPKERFSAEFPKEGPSILRIQQVVRGDSAAYFCASSIPGTGTDTQYFGPGTRLTVL.

The rearrangement links TRBV29-1 to TRBJ2-3; 7 bases align to TRBD1. The trim removed 6 bases at V and 2 bases at J, leaving 11 bases unmatched. The CDR3 has 15 residues. Germline V gene data show CDR1 as SQVTM and CDR2 as ANQGSEA. CDR3 in DNA: TGCAGCGTAGAACAGGGGCGTCTAATCACAGATACGCAGTATTTT. It yields the protein CSVEQGRLITDTQYF.

The V gene is TRBV5-5, the J gene TRBJ1-6, with unresolved D. Trimming cost V 0 bases and J 4 bases, with 5 bases left between them. Germline CDR1 is SGHKS and CDR2 is YYEKEE (reference sequence). CDR3 length equals 14 residues. CDR3 DNA sequence: TGTGCCAGCAGCTTGGAACAGTATAATTCACCCCTCCACTTT. This translates into CASSLEQYNSPLHF.

The V and J genes are TRBV6-5 and TRBJ1-5; the D is unclear. V lost 5 bases, J lost 6 bases, and 17 bases lay in between. The CDR3 runs 15 residues. Germline V CDR1 and CDR2: MNHEY, SVGAGI. The DNA of the CDR3 is TGTGCCAGCAGTCCTAGTGTAGTAGTCAGTCAGCCCCAGCATTTT. It is translated as CASSPSVVVSQPQHF.

This sequence joins TRBV2 and TRBJ2-3; 11 bases fit TRBD2. The germline CDR1 and CDR2 sequences are SNHLY and FYNNEI. J was trimmed by 4 bases and V by 7 bases; bases with no gene match: 7. The CDR3 consists of 15 residues. Here the CDR3 DNA reads TGTGCCAGCAAGTCTAGCGGGAGGATTGCAGATACGCAGTATTTT. Translated: CASKSSGRIADTQYF.